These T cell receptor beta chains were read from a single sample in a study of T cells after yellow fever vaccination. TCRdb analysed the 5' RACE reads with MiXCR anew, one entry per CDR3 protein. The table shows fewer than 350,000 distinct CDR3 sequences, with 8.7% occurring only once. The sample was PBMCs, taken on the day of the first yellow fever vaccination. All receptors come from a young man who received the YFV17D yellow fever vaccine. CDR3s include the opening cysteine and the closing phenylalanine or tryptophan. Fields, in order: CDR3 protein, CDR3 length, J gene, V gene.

CSAQDRQNNEKLFF | 14 | TRBJ1-4 | TRBV29-1
CASSLIQGDTGELFF | 15 | TRBJ2-2 | TRBV5-4
CASSTYTGGDEQFF | 14 | TRBJ2-1 | TRBV5-4
CASSQQVITDTQYF | 14 | TRBJ2-3 | TRBV7-2
CASSPRDFNSPLHF | 14 | TRBJ1-6 | TRBV18
CASSLAGQGNSPLHF | 15 | TRBJ1-6 | TRBV5-1
CSASQGVRFF | 10 | TRBJ2-1 | TRBV20-1
CASSLAPTSQYF | 12 | TRBJ2-7 | TRBV12-3/TRBV12-4
CASSLLRSSYGYTF | 14 | TRBJ1-2 | TRBV12-3/TRBV12-4
CASRLQGNQETQYF | 14 | TRBJ2-5 | TRBV6-2/TRBV6-3
CASSMTGIYYEQYF | 14 | TRBJ2-7 | TRBV19
CASSFSSGGDGEQFF | 15 | TRBJ2-1 | TRBV5-4
CASSPTQDEQYF | 12 | TRBJ2-7 | TRBV18
CASSLVVGGHANTEAFF | 17 | TRBJ1-1 | TRBV5-1
CASSYGAGEAFF | 12 | TRBJ1-1 | TRBV6-5
CASSPQGGLNTEAFF | 15 | TRBJ1-1 | TRBV7-3
CASSSTRGGNEQFF | 14 | TRBJ2-1 | TRBV5-5
CASSPGTVLNEKLFF | 15 | TRBJ1-4 | TRBV28
CASSLDRPGTPSIF | 14 | TRBJ2-3 | TRBV5-1
CASRAGRTNYGYTF | 14 | TRBJ1-2 | TRBV28
CSARDPDSPLHF | 12 | TRBJ1-6 | TRBV20-1
CASSRVGHRGRTEAFF | 16 | TRBJ1-1 | TRBV4-2